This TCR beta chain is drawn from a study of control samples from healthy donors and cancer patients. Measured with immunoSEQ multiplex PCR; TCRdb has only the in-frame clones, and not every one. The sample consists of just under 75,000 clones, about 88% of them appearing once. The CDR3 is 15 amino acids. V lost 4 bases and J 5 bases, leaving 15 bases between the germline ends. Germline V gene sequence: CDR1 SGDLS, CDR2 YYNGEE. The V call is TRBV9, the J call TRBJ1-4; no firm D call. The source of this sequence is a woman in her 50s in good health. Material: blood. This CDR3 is CASSPREGSNEKLFF. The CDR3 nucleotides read TGTGCCAGCAGCCCGAGGGAAGGGAGCAATGAAAAACTGTTTTTT.